A selection of T cell receptor beta chains follows, all from one sample in a study of blood T cell repertoires in COVID-19. Sequenced by immunoSEQ multiplex PCR; TCRdb stores in-frame clones only, minus some. Of around 330,000 clones in the sample, about 88% were seen once. The material sequenced was PBMCs or T cells enriched from blood (not recorded which). The receptors derive from a man in his sixties who had recovered from COVID-19. The CDR3 runs from the conserved cysteine through the conserved F or W. The D gene is left open where the match is weak. A clone size is listed for some rows: how often the clone was seen (once, few, many), or a class if it is expanded.

clone size	D gene	V gene	J gene	CDR3 protein	CDR3 DNA
-	TRBD1	TRBV12-5	TRBJ1-6	CASGLGQGSSPLHF	TGTGCTAGTGGTTTAGGACAGGGTTCCTCACCCCTCCACTTT
-	TRBD2	TRBV9	TRBJ2-2	CASSERTGGTGELFF	TGTGCCAGCAGCGAGAGAACGGGGGGGACCGGGGAGCTGTTTTTT
-	-	TRBV13	TRBJ1-6	CASSLNHGGSPLHF	TGTGCCAGCAGCTTAAACCACGGGGGTTCACCCCTCCACTTT
-	TRBD1	TRBV5-4	TRBJ1-6	CASSPDRDRGNSPLHF	TGTGCCAGCAGCCCCGACCGGGACAGGGGTAATTCACCCCTCCACTTT
-	-	TRBV7-6	TRBJ1-5	CASSPEGSRSNQPQHF	TGTGCCAGCAGCCCTGAGGGTTCTCGTAGCAATCAGCCCCAGCATTTT
-	-	TRBV4-3	TRBJ1-1	CASSQDGSGATEAFF	TGCGCCAGCAGCCAAGATGGGTCAGGGGCCACTGAAGCTTTCTTT
once	-	TRBV18	TRBJ1-1	CASSRGELNTEAFF	TGTGCCAGCTCCCGCGGCGAGTTGAACACTGAAGCTTTCTTT
-	TRBD2	TRBV5-1	TRBJ2-2	CASSLPSGRTGELFF	TGCGCCAGCAGCTTACCTAGCGGGAGGACCGGGGAGCTGTTTTTT
-	TRBD2	TRBV4-1	TRBJ2-5	CASSQNILAGGETQYF	TGCGCCAGCAGCCAAAATATACTAGCGGGAGGAGAGACCCAGTACTTC
once	TRBD1	TRBV10-3	TRBJ1-2	CAISKTGVDYGYTF	TGTGCCATCAGTAAGACAGGGGTCGACTATGGCTACACCTTC
-	-	TRBV4-2	TRBJ2-4	CASSYLTGTKNIQYF	TGTGCCAGCAGCTATCTGACGGGTACCAAAAACATTCAGTACTTC
-	-	TRBV7-2	TRBJ1-5	CASSFLQGGQPQHF	TGTGCCAGCAGCTTTTTGCAGGGTGGACAGCCCCAGCATTTT
-	-	TRBV7-9	TRBJ2-2	CASSLLAVTGELFF	TGTGCCAGCAGCTTACTGGCGGTTACCGGGGAGCTGTTTTTT
-	TRBD2	TRBV29-1	TRBJ2-5	CSVDGLAGKSQETQYF	TGCAGCGTTGACGGACTAGCGGGAAAATCCCAAGAGACCCAGTACTTC
-	-	TRBV7-2	TRBJ2-3	CASSVRRGDKDTQYF	TGTGCCAGCAGCGTAAGACGTGGTGACAAAGATACGCAGTATTTT
-	TRBD2	TRBV4-2	TRBJ2-3	CASSQASGEYTDTQYF	TGTGCCAGCAGCCAGGCCAGCGGGGAATACACAGATACGCAGTATTTT
-	-	TRBV6-1	TRBJ1-4	CASSEARGFGEKLFF	TGTGCCAGCAGTGAAGCCCGAGGGTTTGGTGAAAAACTGTTTTTT
once	TRBD1	TRBV11-3	TRBJ2-1	CASSPGGGVDEQFF	TGTGCCAGCAGCCCAGGGGGCGGAGTGGATGAGCAGTTCTTC
-	-	TRBV11-3	TRBJ2-3	CASSLGGQGPVGDTQYF	TGTGCCAGCAGCCTAGGGGGGCAGGGACCAGTAGGAGATACGCAGTATTTT
-	-	TRBV4-2	TRBJ1-6	CASSQDLGQARDSPLHF	TGTGCCAGCAGCCAAGATCTCGGGCAAGCGAGGGATTCACCCCTCCACTTT
-	-	TRBV6-1	TRBJ1-1	CASSEAARRAEAFF	TGTGCCAGCAGTGAAGCTGCCCGCCGGGCTGAAGCTTTCTTT
-	-	TRBV9	TRBJ1-4	CASSKRGIATNEKLFF	TGTGCCAGCAGCAAAAGGGGGATTGCAACTAATGAAAAACTGTTTTTT
-	-	TRBV27	TRBJ1-2	CASSLRGSGNYGYTF	TGTGCCAGCAGTTTACGGGGGTCGGGGAACTATGGCTACACCTTC
-	TRBD1	TRBV10-3	TRBJ1-4	CAISENPQGAGEKLFF	TGTGCCATCAGTGAGAACCCCCAGGGGGCTGGGGAAAAACTGTTTTTT
-	-	TRBV4-1	TRBJ2-1	CASSQDTLGVTREQFF	TGCGCCAGCAGCCAAGATACGCTAGGGGTGACGCGGGAGCAGTTCTTC
once	-	TRBV7-9	TRBJ2-7	CAKPPTRPYEQYF	TGTGCCAAGCCCCCCACTCGTCCCTACGAGCAGTACTTC
-	-	TRBV6-5	TRBJ1-1	CASSMRTENTEAFF	TGTGCCAGCAGTATGCGGACAGAGAACACTGAAGCTTTCTTT
-	TRBD1	TRBV3-1/TRBV3-2	TRBJ1-6	CASSPRQGNSPLHF	TGTGCCAGCAGCCCTCGACAGGGAAATTCACCCCTCCACTTT
-	-	TRBV3-1/TRBV3-2	TRBJ2-1	CASSLLAYEQFF	TGTGCCAGCAGCCTTCTAGCGTATGAGCAGTTCTTC
once	TRBD1	TRBV19	TRBJ1-2	CASSATGDHYGYTF	TGTGCCAGTAGTGCAACAGGGGACCACTATGGCTACACCTTC
once	TRBD2	TRBV9	TRBJ2-1	CASSFSGSPYNEQFF	TGTGCCAGCTCGTTTAGCGGGTCTCCCTACAATGAGCAGTTCTTC
-	TRBD2	TRBV9	TRBJ2-3	CASSVVGGGASDTQYF	TGTGCCAGCAGCGTAGTGGGCGGGGGGGCATCGGATACGCAGTATTTT
-	TRBD1	TRBV6-2/TRBV6-3	TRBJ1-2	CASSYSMAGGTQENGYTF	TGTGCCAGCAGTTACTCGATGGCAGGGGGCACCCAAGAAAATGGCTACACCTTC